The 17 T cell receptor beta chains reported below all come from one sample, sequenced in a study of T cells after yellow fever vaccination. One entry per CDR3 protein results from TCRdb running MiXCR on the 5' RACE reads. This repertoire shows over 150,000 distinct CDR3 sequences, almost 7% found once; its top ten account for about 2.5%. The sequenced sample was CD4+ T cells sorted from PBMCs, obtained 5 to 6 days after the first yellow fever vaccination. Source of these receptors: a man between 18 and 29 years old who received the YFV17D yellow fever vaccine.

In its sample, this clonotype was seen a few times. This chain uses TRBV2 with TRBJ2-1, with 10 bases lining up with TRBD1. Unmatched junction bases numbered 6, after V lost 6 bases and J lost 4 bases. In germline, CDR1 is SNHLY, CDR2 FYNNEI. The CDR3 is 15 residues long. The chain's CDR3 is CASRWDRGSYNEQFF. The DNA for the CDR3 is TGTGCCAGCAGGTGGGACAGGGGATCGTACAATGAGCAGTTCTTC.

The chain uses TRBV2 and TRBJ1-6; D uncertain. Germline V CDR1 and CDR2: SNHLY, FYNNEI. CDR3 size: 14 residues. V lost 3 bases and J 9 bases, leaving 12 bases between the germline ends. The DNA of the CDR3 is TGTGCCAGCAGTGACTTCCCCTCCTCTTCACCCCTCCACTTT. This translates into CASSDFPSSSPLHF. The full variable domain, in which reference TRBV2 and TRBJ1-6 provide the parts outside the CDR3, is EPEVTQTPSHQVTQMGQEVILRCVPISNHLYFYWYRQILGQKVEFLVSFYNNEISEKSEIFDDQFSVERPDGSNFTLKIRSTKLEDSAMYFCASSDFPSSSPLHFGNGTRLTVT.

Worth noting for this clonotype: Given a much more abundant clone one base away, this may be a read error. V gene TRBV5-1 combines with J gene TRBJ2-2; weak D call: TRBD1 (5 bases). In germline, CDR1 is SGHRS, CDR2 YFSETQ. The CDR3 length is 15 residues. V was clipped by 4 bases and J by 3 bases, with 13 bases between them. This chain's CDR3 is CASSIQAVDTGELFF. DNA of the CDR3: TGCGCCAGCAGCATACAGGCGGTCGACACCGGGGAGCTGTTTTTT.

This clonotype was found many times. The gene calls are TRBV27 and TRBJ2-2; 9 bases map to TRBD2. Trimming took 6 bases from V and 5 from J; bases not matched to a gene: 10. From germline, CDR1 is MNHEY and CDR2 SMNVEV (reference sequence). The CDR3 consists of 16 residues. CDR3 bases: TGTGCCAGCAGACCTCGCGGGGGGGCCAGAACCGGGGAGCTGTTTTTT. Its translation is CASRPRGGARTGELFF.

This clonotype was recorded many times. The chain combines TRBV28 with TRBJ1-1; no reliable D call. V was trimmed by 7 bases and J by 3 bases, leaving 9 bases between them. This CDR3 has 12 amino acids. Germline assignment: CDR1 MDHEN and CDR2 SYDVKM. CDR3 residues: CASTGVDTEAFF. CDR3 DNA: TGTGCCAGCACCGGAGTGGACACTGAAGCTTTCTTT.

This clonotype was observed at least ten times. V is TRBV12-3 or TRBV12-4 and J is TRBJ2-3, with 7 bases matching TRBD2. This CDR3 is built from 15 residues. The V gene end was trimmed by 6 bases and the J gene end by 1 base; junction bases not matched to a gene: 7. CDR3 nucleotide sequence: TGTGCCAGCAGCCCACGGGGGGTCCGCACAGATACGCAGTATTTT. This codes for CASSPRGVRTDTQYF.

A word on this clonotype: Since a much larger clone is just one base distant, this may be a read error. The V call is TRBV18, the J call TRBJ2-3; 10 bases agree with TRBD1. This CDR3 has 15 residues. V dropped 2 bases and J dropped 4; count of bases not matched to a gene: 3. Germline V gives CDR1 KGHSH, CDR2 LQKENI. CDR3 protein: CASSPAGQGADTQYF. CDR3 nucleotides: TGTGCCAGCTCACCAGCAGGACAGGGGGCAGATACGCAGTATTTT.

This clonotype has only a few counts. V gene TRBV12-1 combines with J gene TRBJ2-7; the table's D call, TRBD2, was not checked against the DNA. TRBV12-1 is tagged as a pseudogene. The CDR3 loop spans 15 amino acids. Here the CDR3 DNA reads TGTGCCAGCAGCCCTAGCGGGGGCCCCGGCTACGAGCAGTACTTC. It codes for CASSPSGGPGYEQYF.

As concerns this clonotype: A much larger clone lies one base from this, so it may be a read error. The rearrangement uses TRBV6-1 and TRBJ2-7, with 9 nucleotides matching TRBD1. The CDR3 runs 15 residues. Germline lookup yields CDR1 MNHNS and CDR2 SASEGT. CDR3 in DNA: TGTGCCAACAGTGGGCCCGGGACAGGGACCTACGAGCAGTACGTC. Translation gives CANSGPGTGTYEQYV.

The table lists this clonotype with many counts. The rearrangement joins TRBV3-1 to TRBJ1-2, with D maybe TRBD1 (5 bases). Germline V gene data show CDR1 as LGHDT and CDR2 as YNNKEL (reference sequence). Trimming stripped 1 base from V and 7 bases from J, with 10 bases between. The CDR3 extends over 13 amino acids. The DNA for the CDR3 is TGTGCCAGCAGCCAAGCAGGGCTCCGTGGCTACACCTTC. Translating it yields CASSQAGLRGYTF.

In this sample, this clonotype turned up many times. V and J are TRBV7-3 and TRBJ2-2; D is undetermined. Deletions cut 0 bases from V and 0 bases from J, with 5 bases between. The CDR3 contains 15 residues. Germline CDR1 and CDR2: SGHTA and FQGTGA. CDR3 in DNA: TGTGCCAGCAGCTTAACAGGGTCGAACACCGGGGAGCTGTTTTTT. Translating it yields CASSLTGSNTGELFF.

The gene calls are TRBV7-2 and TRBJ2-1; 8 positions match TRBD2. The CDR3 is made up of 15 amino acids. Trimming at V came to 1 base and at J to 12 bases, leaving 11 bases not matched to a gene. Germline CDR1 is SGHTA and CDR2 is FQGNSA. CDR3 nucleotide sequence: TGTGCCAGCAGCTTAGTAGGTAGCGGGGAGGCGGCGCAGTTCTTC. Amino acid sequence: CASSLVGSGEAAQFF.

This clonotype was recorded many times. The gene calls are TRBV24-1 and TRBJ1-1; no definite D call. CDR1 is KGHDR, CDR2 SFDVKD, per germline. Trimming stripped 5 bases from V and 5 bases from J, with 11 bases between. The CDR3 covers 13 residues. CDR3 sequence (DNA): TGTGCCACCAGTGCGAGGAGAGGGACTGAAGCTTTCTTT. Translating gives CATSARRGTEAFF.

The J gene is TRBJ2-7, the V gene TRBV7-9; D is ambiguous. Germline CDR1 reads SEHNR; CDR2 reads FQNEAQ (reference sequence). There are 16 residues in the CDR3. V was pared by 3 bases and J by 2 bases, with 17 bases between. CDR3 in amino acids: CASSFWGTPRAYEQYF. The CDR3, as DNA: TGTGCCAGCAGCTTTTGGGGAACACCCCGGGCCTACGAGCAGTACTTC.

The CDR3 here is CASSLAVRGLGETQYF. CDR3 nucleotide sequence: TGCGCCAGCAGCTTGGCTGTCCGGGGGCTAGGGGAGACCCAGTACTTC. The chain employs TRBV5-1 and TRBJ2-5, with D possibly called TRBD1 or TRBD2 (6 bases each). Trimming stripped 0 bases from V and 5 bases from J, with 17 bases between. This CDR3 has 16 residues. Germline V gene sequence: CDR1 SGHRS, CDR2 YFSETQ.

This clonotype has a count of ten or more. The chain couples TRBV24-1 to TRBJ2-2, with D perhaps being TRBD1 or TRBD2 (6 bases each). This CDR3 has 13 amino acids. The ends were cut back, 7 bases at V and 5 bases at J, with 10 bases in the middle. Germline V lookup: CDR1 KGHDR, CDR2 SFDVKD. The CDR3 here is CATRRGETGELFF. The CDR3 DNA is TGTGCCACCAGGAGGGGGGAGACCGGGGAGCTGTTTTTT.

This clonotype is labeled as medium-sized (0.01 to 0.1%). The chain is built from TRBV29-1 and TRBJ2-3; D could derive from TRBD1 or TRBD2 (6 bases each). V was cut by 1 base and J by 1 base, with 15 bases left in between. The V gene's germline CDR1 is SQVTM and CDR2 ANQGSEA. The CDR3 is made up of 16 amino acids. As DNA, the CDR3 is TGCAGCGTTGAAGCGGGGGCAGGAACCCGCACAGATACGCAGTATTTT. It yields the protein CSVEAGAGTRTDTQYF.